Listed below are T cell receptor beta chains from one sample, sequenced in a study of T cell changes during pregnancy in multiple sclerosis. Repertoires were generated with immunoSEQ multiplex PCR, while TCRdb's copy carries only in-frame clones and drops some. The sample records roughly 100,000 clones, roughly nine tenths being singletons. The material was peripheral blood, obtained after pregnancy. The receptor set was obtained from a female donor with multiple sclerosis, enrolled in a pregnancy study. Each CDR3 is given with its conserved first and last residue. A D gene is named only where the DNA matches it firmly. The size field is filled for only some rows; it gives once, few, many or a size class.

CDR3 protein: CASTPPTGRDYGYTF
CDR3 DNA: TGTGCCAGCACCCCTCCCACAGGACGAGACTATGGCTACACCTTC
clone size: .
V gene: TRBV13
J gene: TRBJ1-2
D gene: .

CDR3 protein: CASSRGGSYEQYF
CDR3 DNA: TGTGCCAGCAGCCGCGGCGGCTCCTACGAGCAGTACTTC
clone size: .
V gene: TRBV13
J gene: TRBJ2-7
D gene: .

CDR3 protein: CASRKPLPPYEQYF
CDR3 DNA: TGTGCCAGCAGAAAACCTCTACCCCCCTACGAGCAGTACTTC
clone size: once
V gene: TRBV6-5
J gene: TRBJ2-7
D gene: .

CDR3 protein: CASTTVVAGQETQYF
CDR3 DNA: TGTGCCAGCACCACCGTGGTAGCGGGCCAAGAGACCCAGTACTTC
clone size: .
V gene: TRBV7-8
J gene: TRBJ2-5
D gene: TRBD2

CDR3 protein: CASSLGGGFNQPQHF
CDR3 DNA: TGTGCCAGCAGCTTAGGGGGGGGGTTCAATCAGCCCCAGCATTTT
clone size: once
V gene: TRBV7-6
J gene: TRBJ1-5
D gene: .

CDR3 protein: CATSPGRGVLGSWLYNEQFF
CDR3 DNA: TGTGCCACCAGTCCGGGCAGGGGCGTGCTGGGATCATGGTTATACAATGAGCAGTTCTTC
clone size: .
V gene: TRBV15
J gene: TRBJ2-1
D gene: .

CDR3 protein: CAWSGTGGNQPQHF
CDR3 DNA: TGTGCCTGGAGTGGGACAGGGGGCAATCAGCCCCAGCATTTT
clone size: .
V gene: TRBV30
J gene: TRBJ1-5
D gene: TRBD1

CDR3 protein: CASSFGQSSTDTQYF
CDR3 DNA: TGTGCCAGCAGCTTTGGGCAGTCTAGCACAGATACGCAGTATTTT
clone size: .
V gene: TRBV5-8
J gene: TRBJ2-3
D gene: .

CDR3 protein: CASRPQGGTSYGYTF
CDR3 DNA: TGTGCCAGCAGGCCCCAGGGTGGGACAAGCTATGGCTACACCTTC
clone size: .
V gene: TRBV7-2
J gene: TRBJ1-2
D gene: .

CDR3 protein: CASSPTASGANVLTF
CDR3 DNA: TGTGCCAGCAGCCCTACAGCCTCTGGGGCCAACGTCCTGACTTTC
clone size: once
V gene: TRBV9
J gene: TRBJ2-6
D gene: .

CDR3 protein: CATKRVYSDIQYF
CDR3 DNA: TGTGCCACGAAGCGGGTGTATTCAGACATTCAGTACTTC
clone size: .
V gene: TRBV27
J gene: TRBJ2-4
D gene: .

CDR3 protein: CASSVGGGPTESYEQYF
CDR3 DNA: TGTGCCAGCAGCGTAGGAGGGGGTCCAACGGAATCCTACGAGCAGTACTTC
clone size: .
V gene: TRBV9
J gene: TRBJ2-7
D gene: .

CDR3 protein: CAPRRGIGEQYF
CDR3 DNA: TGTGCCCCTCGTCGCGGAATTGGGGAGCAGTACTTC
clone size: .
V gene: TRBV30
J gene: TRBJ2-7
D gene: .

CDR3 protein: CASSKSTSGQETQYF
CDR3 DNA: TGTGCCAGCAGCAAGTCGACTAGCGGCCAAGAGACCCAGTACTTC
clone size: .
V gene: TRBV9
J gene: TRBJ2-5
D gene: TRBD2

CDR3 protein: CAWSVGGFGNTIYF
CDR3 DNA: TGTGCCTGGAGTGTAGGGGGTTTTGGAAACACCATATATTTT
clone size: .
V gene: TRBV30
J gene: TRBJ1-3
D gene: .

CDR3 protein: CASSAEGRVNTEAFF
CDR3 DNA: TGTGCCAGCAGTGCGGAGGGAAGGGTGAACACTGAAGCTTTCTTT
clone size: .
V gene: TRBV2
J gene: TRBJ1-1
D gene: .

CDR3 protein: CASSLEGAKTYTGELFF
CDR3 DNA: TGTGCCAGCAGCCTGGAGGGGGCGAAGACTTACACCGGGGAGCTGTTTTTT
clone size: .
V gene: TRBV27
J gene: TRBJ2-2
D gene: .

CDR3 protein: CASSSERGGPETQYF
CDR3 DNA: TGCGCCAGCAGCTCAGAGCGGGGGGGCCCGGAGACCCAGTACTTC
clone size: .
V gene: TRBV5-1
J gene: TRBJ2-5
D gene: TRBD2

CDR3 protein: CAGSQVDGYTF
CDR3 DNA: TGTGCCGGGTCTCAGGTAGATGGCTACACCTTC
clone size: .
V gene: TRBV6-5
J gene: TRBJ1-2
D gene: .

CDR3 protein: CASSPTGEQYNEQFF
CDR3 DNA: TGCGCCAGCAGCCCGACAGGGGAACAATACAATGAGCAGTTCTTC
clone size: once
V gene: TRBV5-1
J gene: TRBJ2-1
D gene: TRBD1

CDR3 protein: CASSLGTGLNSPLHF
CDR3 DNA: TGTGCCAGCAGCTTGGGGACAGGGCTGAATTCACCCCTCCACTTT
clone size: .
V gene: TRBV5-4
J gene: TRBJ1-6
D gene: TRBD1

CDR3 protein: CASSEYADTQYF
CDR3 DNA: TGTGCCAGCAGTGAGTATGCAGATACGCAGTATTTT
clone size: .
V gene: TRBV25-1
J gene: TRBJ2-3
D gene: .

CDR3 protein: CASSLRRGSNQPQHF
CDR3 DNA: TGTGCCAGCAGTCTCAGGCGGGGGAGCAATCAGCCCCAGCATTTT
clone size: .
V gene: TRBV6-1
J gene: TRBJ1-5
D gene: .

CDR3 protein: CASSPLDRQALNQPQHF
CDR3 DNA: TGTGCCAGCTCCCCCCTAGACAGGCAGGCGCTCAATCAGCCCCAGCATTTT
clone size: .
V gene: TRBV18
J gene: TRBJ1-5
D gene: .

CDR3 protein: CASTQGSYTF
CDR3 DNA: TGTGCCAGCACACAGGGCAGCTACACCTTC
clone size: few
V gene: TRBV6-1
J gene: TRBJ1-2
D gene: .

CDR3 protein: CASSEGWDRVATNEKLFF
CDR3 DNA: TGTGCCAGCAGTGAAGGTTGGGACAGGGTCGCAACTAATGAAAAACTGTTTTTT
clone size: .
V gene: TRBV2
J gene: TRBJ1-4
D gene: TRBD1

CDR3 protein: CASSWGWGTGTEAFF
CDR3 DNA: TGCGCCAGCAGCTGGGGGTGGGGGACAGGGACTGAAGCTTTCTTT
clone size: .
V gene: TRBV5-1
J gene: TRBJ1-1
D gene: TRBD1

CDR3 protein: CASSRGTSLSGELFF
CDR3 DNA: TGTGCCAGCAGTCGCGGGACTAGCTTGTCCGGGGAGCTGTTTTTT
clone size: .
V gene: TRBV2
J gene: TRBJ2-2
D gene: TRBD2

CDR3 protein: CASSDIAGGNEQFF
CDR3 DNA: TGTGCCAGCAGTGATATAGCGGGGGGGAATGAGCAGTTCTTC
clone size: .
V gene: TRBV6-4
J gene: TRBJ2-1
D gene: TRBD2

CDR3 protein: CASSRQAEETQYF
CDR3 DNA: TGTGCCAGTAGTCGACAGGCCGAAGAGACCCAGTACTTC
clone size: .
V gene: TRBV7-3
J gene: TRBJ2-5
D gene: .

CDR3 protein: CASSLGEVSNYGYTF
CDR3 DNA: TGTGCCAGCAGCTTGGGTGAGGTATCGAACTATGGCTACACCTTC
clone size: .
V gene: TRBV5-4
J gene: TRBJ1-2
D gene: .

CDR3 protein: CASSQGTVNYGYTF
CDR3 DNA: TGCGCCAGCAGCCAAGGGACAGTAAACTATGGCTACACCTTC
clone size: .
V gene: TRBV4-1
J gene: TRBJ1-2
D gene: .

CDR3 protein: CASSESLAGGQETQYF
CDR3 DNA: TGTGCCAGCAGTGAAAGCTTAGCGGGGGGGCAAGAGACCCAGTACTTC
clone size: .
V gene: TRBV2
J gene: TRBJ2-5
D gene: TRBD2